These 20 T cell receptor beta chains came from one sample sequenced in a study of CD8+ T cells in alopecia areata. cDNA prepared by RNA extraction and subsequent reverse transcription served as the template for sequencing. The table came from immunoSEQ multiplex PCR; TCRdb's copy has only in-frame clones and leaves some out. The sample contains about 190,000 clones, over 50% of which appear only once. The sample consisted of CD4+ T cells sorted from blood, taken at week 0. The receptors shown here come from a human donor with alopecia areata.

As to this clone: Other nucleotide sequences in the sample specify the same CDR3. The V call is TRBV29-1, the J call TRBJ1-1; no clear D gene. V was trimmed by 1 base and J by 1 base, leaving 7 bases between them. The CDR3 contains 13 residues. Germline CDR1 reads SQVTM; CDR2 reads ANQGSEA. The CDR3 spells CSVEGRQNTEAFF. For the CDR3, the DNA is TGCAGCGTTGAAGGGCGACAGAACACTGAAGCTTTCTTT.

This CDR3 is CATSRVTSGGANVLTF. The CDR3 DNA follows: TGTGCCACCAGCAGAGTTACCTCGGGCGGGGCCAACGTCCTGACTTTC. V gene TRBV15 combines with J gene TRBJ2-6; D is ambiguous. This CDR3 has 16 residues. With 1 base removed from V and 4 bases from J, the gap between germline ends came to 11 bases. Per germline, CDR1 LNHNV and CDR2 YYDKDF (reference sequence).

This chain uses TRBV15 with TRBJ1-6; TRBD1 matches 9 bases. Germline V lookup: CDR1 LNHNV, CDR2 YYDKDF (reference sequence). V shed 2 bases, J shed 10 bases, and the junction held 6 bases outside the gene matches. This CDR3 is built from 15 residues. The CDR3 bases are TGTGCCACCAGCAGAACCGGGACAGGGAACTCACCCCTCCACTTT. Protein product: CATSRTGTGNSPLHF.

This clone appeared once. The rearrangement links TRBV27 to TRBJ2-1, with D perhaps TRBD2 (5 bases). Germline values: CDR1 MNHEY, CDR2 SMNVEV (reference sequence). This CDR3 is 15 amino acids long. Trimming removed 2 bases at V and 5 bases at J, with 13 bases between. CDR3 sequence reads: CASSLGQRPNNEQFF. DNA for the CDR3: TGTGCCAGCAGTTTAGGTCAGCGGCCTAACAATGAGCAGTTCTTC.

This clone was recorded a few times. V and J are TRBV29-1 and TRBJ2-4, with TRBD2 as a possible D gene (5 bases). Germline lookup yields CDR1 SQVTM and CDR2 ANQGSEA. V lost 3 bases, J lost 5 bases, and 8 bases lay in between. This CDR3 contains 12 residues. DNA for the CDR3: TGCAGCGTTGACGACGGGGAAAACATTCAGTACTTC. It specifies CSVDDGENIQYF. Supplemented by reference TRBV29-1 and TRBJ2-4, the full variable domain reads SAVISQKPSRDICQRGTSLTIQCQVDSQVTMMFWYRQQPGQSLTLIATANQGSEATYESGFVIDKFPISRPNLTFSTLTVSNMSPEDSSIYLCSVDDGENIQYFGAGTRLSVL.

This clone was counted many times. This chain connects TRBV7-2 to TRBJ1-5, with D perhaps TRBD1 (5 bases). Germline V gene data show CDR1 as SGHTA and CDR2 as FQGNSA. Trimming removed 5 bases from V and 1 base from J, with 18 bases in between. This CDR3 has 17 amino acids. The CDR3 sequence is CASSPLGRGNSNQPQHF. DNA for the CDR3: TGTGCCAGCAGCCCTCTCGGACGGGGGAACAGCAATCAGCCCCAGCATTTT.

In the case of this clone: In the same sample, other DNA sequences code for this CDR3. The V call is TRBV2, the J call TRBJ1-1; D is undetermined. The CDR3 runs 11 residues. V lost 6 bases, J lost 6 bases, and 8 bases lay in between. The germline V gene encodes CDR1 SNHLY and CDR2 FYNNEI. CDR3 sequence: CASRRESEAFF. CDR3 nucleotide sequence: TGTGCCAGCAGGAGGGAATCTGAAGCTTTCTTT. Using reference TRBV2 and TRBJ1-1 for the parts outside the CDR3, the full variable domain is EPEVTQTPSHQVTQMGQEVILRCVPISNHLYFYWYRQILGQKVEFLVSFYNNEISEKSEIFDDQFSVERPDGSNFTLKIRSTKLEDSAMYFCASRRESEAFFGQGTRLTVV.

The CDR3 here is CAISATGTGGYEQYF. In DNA, the CDR3 is TGTGCCATCAGTGCCACCGGGACAGGGGGCTACGAGCAGTACTTC. The J gene is TRBJ2-7, the V gene TRBV10-3, with 11 bases aligning to TRBD1. J gave up 3 bases and V 4 bases, and 5 bases lay outside the gene matches. Germline V gene lookup returns CDR1 ENHRY and CDR2 SYGVKD. CDR3 length equals 15 residues.

The chain employs TRBV29-1 and TRBJ1-1; unclear D gene. CDR1 and CDR2 from the germline V gene are SQVTM and ANQGSEA. Trimming removed 5 bases at V and 5 bases at J, with 15 bases between. The CDR3 has 13 residues. The CDR3 DNA reads TGCAGCGTTCGACACCTCCAAGGGACTGAAGCTTTCTTT. Translated, it gives CSVRHLQGTEAFF.

This clone was recorded once. V and J are TRBV9 and TRBJ2-1, with 10 positions matching TRBD2. V lost 4 bases, J lost 6 bases, and 7 bases stayed unmatched. There are 15 residues in the CDR3. Germline CDR1 reads SGDLS; CDR2 reads YYNGEE. The CDR3 loop is CASSQTSGITNEQFF. CDR3 sequence (DNA): TGTGCCAGCAGCCAAACTAGCGGGATAACCAATGAGCAGTTCTTC.

V usage is TRBV9 and J usage is TRBJ2-7; D is possibly TRBD2 (6 bases). This CDR3 region has 15 residues. Looked up from germline, CDR1 is SGDLS and CDR2 is YYNGEE. V was cut by 3 bases and J by 3 bases, with 16 bases left in between. CDR3 coding DNA: TGTGCCAGCAGCGCACCGGGACTGTGGGACTACGAGCAGTACTTC. Translated, it gives CASSAPGLWDYEQYF.

The rearrangement links TRBV19 to TRBJ2-5, with TRBD2 matching over 8 bases. Trimming at V came to 8 bases and at J to 5 bases, leaving 13 bases not matched to a gene. Germline V gene data show CDR1 as LNHDA and CDR2 as SQIVND (reference sequence). The CDR3 is 15 residues long. DNA for the CDR3: TGTGCCAGTGGGCAGGAGCGGGGGTCTACGGAGACCCAGTACTTC. Translation: CASGQERGSTETQYF.

The chain is built from TRBV30 and TRBJ2-7; D is ambiguous. The CDR3 runs to 11 residues. Trimming cost V 3 bases and J 1 base, with 4 bases left between them. Looked up from germline, CDR1 is GTSNPN and CDR2 is SVGIG (reference sequence). As DNA, the CDR3 is TGTGCCTGGAGGGGATCCTACGAGCAGTACTTC. Protein sequence: CAWRGSYEQYF.

The chain is built from TRBV4-2 and TRBJ2-7; TRBD2 aligns across 13 bases. The CDR3 totals 18 residues. The V gene's germline CDR1 is LGHNA and CDR2 YNFKEQ. V was pared by 0 bases and J by 3 bases, with 8 bases of the junction left unmatched. The CDR3 protein is CASSQDAGLAGAFYEQYF. DNA of the CDR3: TGTGCCAGCAGCCAAGATGCCGGACTAGCGGGGGCCTTCTACGAGCAGTACTTC.

This clone has a handful of counts. The chain joins TRBV7-9 to TRBJ2-3; 10 nucleotides align to TRBD1. The junction had 0 bases not matched to a gene; V was cut back by 3 bases and J by 3 bases. The germline V gene encodes CDR1 SEHNR and CDR2 FQNEAQ (reference sequence). This CDR3 region has 14 residues. DNA of the CDR3: TGTGCCAGCAGCTTGGGACAGGGGACAGATACGCAGTATTTT. Protein product: CASSLGQGTDTQYF.

The chain carries TRBV27 and TRBJ2-3; TRBD1 aligns across 8 bases. The germline V gene encodes CDR1 MNHEY and CDR2 SMNVEV (reference sequence). With 3 bases clipped from V and 7 bases from J, the junction kept 6 bases outside the gene matches. The CDR3 consists of 14 residues. CDR3 protein: CASSLLQGAYTQYF. In DNA form, the CDR3 reads TGTGCCAGCAGTTTGCTCCAGGGGGCTTATACGCAGTATTTT.

This clone occurred once. Other DNA sequences of this sample code for an identical CDR3. The gene calls are TRBV30 and TRBJ2-7, with 8 bases lining up with TRBD1. The CDR3 spans 12 residues. The J segment lost 3 bases and the V segment lost 5 bases, leaving 3 bases of the junction unmatched. Germline lookup yields CDR1 GTSNPN and CDR2 SVGIG (reference sequence). For the CDR3, the DNA is TGTGCCTGGGGAGACAGGGGCTACGAGCAGTACTTC. Protein product: CAWGDRGYEQYF.

The rearrangement uses TRBV29-1 and TRBJ1-2, with D possibly matching TRBD1 (6 bases). CDR3 length: 14 residues. Trimming stripped 4 bases from V and 8 bases from J, with 20 bases between. The germline gives CDR1 SQVTM, CDR2 ANQGSEA. For the CDR3, the DNA is TGCAGCGTTGGGGCCAGGGGCGGTTCCGGGGGCTACACCTTC. Translated: CSVGARGGSGGYTF.

This chain connects TRBV11-2 to TRBJ2-7, with a tentative D call TRBD1 (6 bases). The CDR3 is 12 residues long. With 6 bases removed from V and 6 bases from J, the gap between germline ends came to 12 bases. Germline-derived CDR1 and CDR2 are SGHAT and FQNNGV. The DNA of the CDR3 is TGTGCCAGCAGGGTACAGGGTAGCGAGCAGTACTTC. This translates into CASRVQGSEQYF.

J is TRBJ1-6 and V is TRBV10-3; 7 bases line up with TRBD1. The trim removed 6 bases at V and 5 bases at J, leaving 7 bases unmatched. The germline V gene has CDR1 ENHRY and CDR2 SYGVKD. This CDR3 spans 15 amino acids. The CDR3 DNA reads TGTGCCATCAGGGGGACAGCCGGAGATAATTCACCCCTCCACTTT. Translated: CAIRGTAGDNSPLHF.